These T cell receptor beta chains were read from a single sample in a study of radiation and T cells in renal cell carcinoma. Assay: immunoSEQ multiplex PCR; the TCRdb copy retains only in-frame clones and omits some. This sample has tens of thousands of clones, with 70% to 80% found just once. This sample comprised blood, obtained from a patient whose treatment included radiotherapy and nephrectomy. These receptors were taken from a man between 60 and 70 years old with renal cell carcinoma. Both conserved end residues are part of each CDR3. A D gene is named only where the DNA matches it firmly. Not all rows give a size; the values are once, few, many and, for expanded clones, a class.

D gene: -
J gene: TRBJ2-5
V gene: TRBV11-2
clone size: -
CDR3 DNA: TGTGCCAGCAGCTTCCCCGGGAGTGAGACCCAGTACTTC
CDR3 protein: CASSFPGSETQYF

D gene: -
J gene: TRBJ1-1
V gene: TRBV2
clone size: -
CDR3 DNA: TGTGCCAGCCTAGGGGTGCGAACCGGGCCTGAAGCTTTCTTT
CDR3 protein: CASLGVRTGPEAFF

D gene: TRBD1
J gene: TRBJ2-2
V gene: TRBV7-9
clone size: -
CDR3 DNA: TGTGCCAGCAGCTTACTCGGACAGGGGAAGGACGGGGAGCTGTTTTTT
CDR3 protein: CASSLLGQGKDGELFF

D gene: -
J gene: TRBJ2-2
V gene: TRBV7-9
clone size: -
CDR3 DNA: TGTGCCAGCAGCTTAGCAAAAACCACCGGGGAGCTGTTTTTT
CDR3 protein: CASSLAKTTGELFF

D gene: -
J gene: TRBJ1-1
V gene: TRBV21-1
clone size: -
CDR3 DNA: -
CDR3 protein: CASSKEVAAGNTEAFF

D gene: -
J gene: TRBJ2-7
V gene: TRBV5-8
clone size: many
CDR3 DNA: TGTGCCAGCAGCCCAACCGGGACACCGAACTACGAGCAGTACTTC
CDR3 protein: CASSPTGTPNYEQYF

D gene: TRBD2
J gene: TRBJ2-5
V gene: TRBV29-1
clone size: -
CDR3 DNA: TGCAGCGTTGTTTCCCTGAGGACTAGCGGGGCCGGGGGAGAGACCCAGTACTTC
CDR3 protein: CSVVSLRTSGAGGETQYF

D gene: -
J gene: TRBJ1-5
V gene: TRBV27
clone size: -
CDR3 DNA: TGTGCCAGCAGCCCGGGACATCAGCCCCAGCATTTT
CDR3 protein: CASSPGHQPQHF

D gene: -
J gene: TRBJ2-1
V gene: TRBV6-1
clone size: -
CDR3 DNA: TGTGCCAGCAGTGATATCGGCAAGGGTCGTCATGAGCAGTTCTTC
CDR3 protein: CASSDIGKGRHEQFF

D gene: -
J gene: TRBJ1-5
V gene: TRBV6-1
clone size: -
CDR3 DNA: TGTGCCAGCAGAGAGTTGAGGGGGTGGAATCAGCCCCAGCATTTT
CDR3 protein: CASRELRGWNQPQHF

D gene: TRBD1
J gene: TRBJ2-1
V gene: TRBV4-1
clone size: -
CDR3 DNA: TGCGCCAGCAGCGAAGACAGGGTCTATGAGCAGTTCTTC
CDR3 protein: CASSEDRVYEQFF

D gene: TRBD2
J gene: TRBJ2-1
V gene: TRBV7-9
clone size: -
CDR3 DNA: TGTGCCAGCAGCTCCGTACTAGCGCTCGAGCGGAATGAGCAGTTCTTC
CDR3 protein: CASSSVLALERNEQFF

D gene: TRBD1
J gene: TRBJ1-6
V gene: TRBV4-3
clone size: few
CDR3 DNA: TGCGCCAGCAGCCTCCGGACAGGGGAATACTCACCCCTCCACTTT
CDR3 protein: CASSLRTGEYSPLHF

D gene: TRBD1
J gene: TRBJ1-4
V gene: TRBV30
clone size: -
CDR3 DNA: TGTGCCTGGAGGCTGGGGACAGAGGCTGAAAAACTGTTTTTT
CDR3 protein: CAWRLGTEAEKLFF

D gene: TRBD2
J gene: TRBJ2-1
V gene: TRBV2
clone size: few
CDR3 DNA: TGTGCCAGCAGTGGGCTAGCGGGTCTCAATGAGCAGTTCTTC
CDR3 protein: CASSGLAGLNEQFF

D gene: TRBD2
J gene: TRBJ2-3
V gene: TRBV7-2
clone size: -
CDR3 DNA: TGTGCCAGCAGCTTAGTAGGGACTAGCGGGGGCACAGATACGCAGTATTTT
CDR3 protein: CASSLVGTSGGTDTQYF

D gene: -
J gene: TRBJ1-4
V gene: TRBV6-1
clone size: -
CDR3 DNA: TGTGCCAGCAGTGCCGGTTCCTCTATTGAAAAACTGTTTTTT
CDR3 protein: CASSAGSSIEKLFF

D gene: -
J gene: TRBJ1-6
V gene: TRBV30
clone size: -
CDR3 DNA: TGTGCCTGGAGTGCCACACGTCGTAATTCACCCCTCCACTTT
CDR3 protein: CAWSATRRNSPLHF

D gene: -
J gene: TRBJ1-3
V gene: TRBV6-1
clone size: -
CDR3 DNA: TGTGCCAGCAGCCAGAGGGGGTCCTCTGGAAACACCATATATTTT
CDR3 protein: CASSQRGSSGNTIYF

D gene: TRBD2
J gene: TRBJ2-3
V gene: TRBV6-6
clone size: -
CDR3 DNA: TGTGCCAGCAGCTTAAGCGGGAGGGTCGGAGATACGCAGTATTTT
CDR3 protein: CASSLSGRVGDTQYF

D gene: -
J gene: TRBJ1-4
V gene: TRBV10-2
clone size: once
CDR3 DNA: TGCGCCAGCAGTGAGTCGAACGGGAATGAAAAACTGTTTTTT
CDR3 protein: CASSESNGNEKLFF

D gene: -
J gene: TRBJ1-1
V gene: TRBV5-4
clone size: few
CDR3 DNA: TGTGCCAGCAGCTTTTTTATGGTGAACACTGAAGCTTTCTTT
CDR3 protein: CASSFFMVNTEAFF

D gene: -
J gene: TRBJ2-2
V gene: TRBV5-6
clone size: once
CDR3 DNA: TGTGCCAGCAGCTTGGCTGGGGAAGCGAACACCGGGGAGCTGTTTTTT
CDR3 protein: CASSLAGEANTGELFF

D gene: TRBD1
J gene: TRBJ1-2
V gene: TRBV7-9
clone size: medium-sized
CDR3 DNA: TGTGCCAGCACTCTTAGACAGGGGGAAGGCTACACCTTC
CDR3 protein: CASTLRQGEGYTF

D gene: -
J gene: TRBJ1-2
V gene: TRBV29-1
clone size: -
CDR3 DNA: TGCAGCGTTGTTGGTGGGAATGGCTACACCTTC
CDR3 protein: CSVVGGNGYTF

D gene: -
J gene: TRBJ2-5
V gene: TRBV7-9
clone size: -
CDR3 DNA: TGTGCCAGCAGCTTAAACAACCAAGAGACCCAGTACTTC
CDR3 protein: CASSLNNQETQYF

D gene: -
J gene: TRBJ2-1
V gene: TRBV6-5
clone size: -
CDR3 DNA: TGTGCCAGCAGTTACTCGCGTTCTACGCACAATGAGCAGTTCTTC
CDR3 protein: CASSYSRSTHNEQFF

D gene: TRBD1
J gene: TRBJ1-2
V gene: TRBV6-5
clone size: medium-sized
CDR3 DNA: TGTGCCAGCAGTTACCAGGGATCAGGGGGCTATGGCTACACCTTC
CDR3 protein: CASSYQGSGGYGYTF

D gene: TRBD1
J gene: TRBJ1-5
V gene: TRBV7-8
clone size: -
CDR3 DNA: TGTGCCAGCAGCATACAGGGGACGGGGCCCCAGCATTTT
CDR3 protein: CASSIQGTGPQHF

D gene: -
J gene: TRBJ2-1
V gene: TRBV4-3
clone size: -
CDR3 DNA: TGCGCCAGCAGCCAAGTGTGGAGCTCCTACAATGAGCAGTTCTTC
CDR3 protein: CASSQVWSSYNEQFF

D gene: -
J gene: TRBJ2-3
V gene: TRBV30
clone size: -
CDR3 DNA: TGTGCCTGCAAAGTACTTAGGGCGACAGATACGCAGTATTTT
CDR3 protein: CACKVLRATDTQYF

D gene: TRBD1
J gene: TRBJ1-4
V gene: TRBV19
clone size: few
CDR3 DNA: TGTGCCAGTAGGGCTGGACAGGATAATGAAAAACTGTTTTTT
CDR3 protein: CASRAGQDNEKLFF